The text below deals with one TCR beta chain. The sample belongs to a study of blood T cell repertoires in COVID-19. Study in general: There were acute and convalescent COVID-19 samples, and they came from the United States, Italy and Spain. Sources were T cells, B-cell-depleted T cells, or PBMCs; the material itself was cDNA or gDNA.

As originally analysed: Reference gene primer amplification gave nucleated cell count estimates. The data were produced by immunoSEQ multiplex PCR, yet TCRdb's version contains in-frame clones alone and is incomplete. That table furnishes V, J and clone size, whereas the DNA furnished D and trimming. The sample contains around 69,000 clones, 70% to 85% of which appear only once. CDR1 is KGHDR, CDR2 SFDVKD, per germline. This CDR3 has 14 residues. The junction had 6 bases not matched to a gene; V was cut back by 4 bases and J by 8 bases. The rearrangement uses TRBV24-1 and TRBJ1-2, with 10 bases identical to TRBD1. The TCR originated in a woman in her sixties with acute or convalescent COVID-19. The sequenced sample consisted of peripheral blood. CDR3: CATSEKGTGEGYTF. The DNA for the CDR3 is TGTGCCACCAGTGAGAAAGGGACAGGGGAAGGCTACACCTTC.